This entry describes one T cell receptor (beta chain). The data are from a study of blood T cell repertoires in COVID-19. Whole-study context: Material from acute and convalescent COVID-19 was sourced from the United States, Italy and Spain. The analysed material was cDNA or gDNA that came from T cells, B-cell-depleted T cells, or PBMCs.

Authors' methods: It was from reference gene primer amplification that nucleated cell counts were estimated. Some clones are missing from TCRdb's copy, which holds only in-frame ones; the method was immunoSEQ multiplex PCR. The V and J calls and clone size come from that table; D and trimming were worked out from the DNA. The sample yields roughly 86,000 clones, about 88% seen once. The germline gives CDR1 SNHLY, CDR2 FYNNEI. This CDR3 region has 15 residues. The V gene lost 6 bases and the J gene lost 2 bases, with 14 bases spanning the gap. The V call is TRBV2, the J call TRBJ1-5; no clear D gene. The sequence was obtained from a man aged 35 to 55 with acute or convalescent COVID-19. Sequencing used peripheral blood. DNA for the CDR3: TGTGCCAGCAGCGGCGGTGTGATCCGCAATCAGCCCCAGCATTTT. It yields the protein CASSGGVIRNQPQHF.